Listed here are 30 T cell receptor beta chains from one sample, sequenced in a study of blood T cell repertoires in COVID-19. Profiling relied on immunoSEQ multiplex PCR, and the TCRdb table lists in-frame clones only, not all of them. The sample has around 89,000 clones; about 91% are singletons. Material: peripheral blood. The receptors were sampled from a man in his fifties or sixties with acute or convalescent COVID-19.

This rearrangement joins TRBV11-3 to TRBJ2-5, with 14 bases lining up with TRBD2. After removal of 5 bases from V and 4 bases from J, the junction contained 6 bases not matched to a gene. The length of the CDR3 is 16 residues. The V gene's germline CDR1 is SGHNT and CDR2 YENEEA. The CDR3 nucleotides are TGTGCCAGCAGCCCAGGGACTAGCGGGGGCTCAGAGACCCAGTACTTC. It translates to CASSPGTSGGSETQYF.

This clone was seen once. J is TRBJ1-1 and V is TRBV10-3, with 10 bases aligning to TRBD1. This CDR3 has 16 residues. CDR1 and CDR2 (germline): ENHRY, SYGVKD. V gave up 3 bases and J gave up 5 bases; unmatched junction bases: 9. CDR3 bases: TGTGCCATCAGTGATTACTCGACAGGGGGCAATACTGAAGCTTTCTTT. Translation: CAISDYSTGGNTEAFF.

The CDR3 DNA sequence: TGTGCCACCAGTGATTTGGCCAGCTCCTACAATGAGCAGTTCTTC. Residues: CATSDLASSYNEQFF. V is TRBV24-1 and J is TRBJ2-1; D is undetermined. V was shortened by 0 bases and J by 0 bases, with 5 bases between the two germline ends. CDR1 is KGHDR, CDR2 SFDVKD, per germline. CDR3 length: 15 amino acids.

This clone is a singleton in its sample. This rearrangement joins TRBV2 to TRBJ1-2, with 8 bases fitting TRBD1. The CDR3 runs 20 residues. Germline CDR1 reads SNHLY; CDR2 reads FYNNEI. The ends lost 0 bases at V and 0 bases at J; junction bases unmatched: 15. For the CDR3, the DNA is TGTGCCAGCAGTGAAGCTATCCTAGACAGGGGAACCTTTTCTAACTATGGCTACACCTTC. As protein: CASSEAILDRGTFSNYGYTF. Full variable domain (missing parts from reference TRBV2 and TRBJ1-2): EPEVTQTPSHQVTQMGQEVILRCVPISNHLYFYWYRQILGQKVEFLVSFYNNEISEKSEIFDDQFSVERPDGSNFTLKIRSTKLEDSAMYFCASSEAILDRGTFSNYGYTFGSGTRLTVV.

The V gene is TRBV3-1 (or the pseudogene TRBV3-2), the J gene TRBJ1-1, with D maybe TRBD1 (6 bases). Looked up from germline, CDR1 is LGHDT and CDR2 is YNNKEL (reference sequence). The CDR3 contains 12 residues. V gave up 4 bases and J gave up 5 bases, with 8 bases separating them. CDR3 in amino acids: CASSRTGTEAFF. DNA for the CDR3: TGTGCCAGCAGCCGAACAGGGACTGAAGCTTTCTTT.

The gene calls are TRBV6-6 and TRBJ2-5; D is perhaps TRBD1 (6 bases). In germline, CDR1 is MNHNY, CDR2 SVGAGI (reference sequence). This CDR3 spans 14 amino acids. Deletions cut 0 bases from V and 2 bases from J, with 7 bases between. Here the CDR3 reads CASSYSGGQETQYF. In nucleotides, the CDR3 is TGTGCCAGCAGTTACTCAGGGGGTCAAGAGACCCAGTACTTC.

CDR3 in DNA: TGCGCCAGCAGCCAAGATCCAGGGAACAATCAGCCCCAGCATTTT. Amino acids: CASSQDPGNNQPQHF. The V and J genes are TRBV4-1 and TRBJ1-5; D may be TRBD1 (5 bases). The CDR3 runs 15 residues. Germline V CDR1 and CDR2: MGHRA, YSYEKL. Trimming took off 0 bases at V and 3 bases at J, with 9 bases between the two ends.

The chain has TRBV5-4 and TRBJ2-5; 11 nucleotides line up with TRBD2. This CDR3 has 16 amino acids. Germline assignment: CDR1 SGHNT and CDR2 YYREEE (reference sequence). V dropped 4 bases and J dropped 5; count of bases not matched to a gene: 10. The CDR3 DNA sequence: TGTGCCAGCAGCAAGCGACTAGCGGGAAATGTGGAGACCCAGTACTTC. Translating it yields CASSKRLAGNVETQYF.

This sequence joins TRBV9 and TRBJ1-2, with D possibly matching TRBD1 (5 bases). The CDR3 spans 12 residues. V dropped 4 bases and J dropped 8 bases, with 12 bases sitting between them. Germline V lookup: CDR1 SGDLS, CDR2 YYNGEE. The chain's CDR3 is CASSPPGQGYTF. The CDR3 DNA sequence: TGTGCCAGCAGCCCTCCAGGGCAGGGCTACACCTTC.

This chain joins TRBV5-4 and TRBJ2-7; TRBD2 agrees at 8 bases. CDR1 is SGHNT, CDR2 YYREEE, per germline (reference sequence). The CDR3 spans 14 residues. V lost 3 bases, J lost 0 bases, and 2 bases stayed unmatched. The chain's CDR3 is CASSSREDSYEQYF. CDR3 in DNA: TGTGCCAGCAGCTCGCGGGAGGACTCCTACGAGCAGTACTTC. Variable domain in full (rest from reference TRBV5-4 and TRBJ2-7): ETGVTQSPTHLIKTRGQQVTLRCSSQSGHNTVSWYQQALGQGPQFIFQYYREEENGRGNFPPRFSGLQFPNYSSELNVNALELDDSALYLCASSSREDSYEQYFGPGTRLTVT.

V usage is TRBV6-5 and J usage is TRBJ1-2; tentative D call: TRBD1 (6 bases). There are 13 residues in the CDR3. Germline V CDR1 and CDR2: MNHEY, SVGAGI. V was cut by 8 bases and J by 0 bases, with 10 bases left in between. CDR3 sequence reads: CASQGSPNYGYTF. CDR3 in DNA: TGTGCCAGCCAGGGGTCCCCTAACTATGGCTACACCTTC.

This chain links TRBV5-1 with TRBJ2-1; D is possibly TRBD2 (5 bases). CDR1 is SGHRS and CDR2 is YFSETQ in the germline V gene. V was cut by 1 base and J by 8 bases, with 22 bases left in between. The CDR3 length is 17 residues. The CDR3 is CASSLSRASYRRDEQFF. The DNA for the CDR3 is TGCGCCAGCAGCTTGTCGAGGGCTAGTTATCGTCGCGATGAGCAGTTCTTC.

This rearrangement joins TRBV24-1 to TRBJ2-2, with 7 bases identical to TRBD2. Germline CDR1 KGHDR, CDR2 SFDVKD. J lost 1 base, V lost 1 base, and 2 bases had no gene match. The length of the CDR3 is 16 residues. The CDR3 coding sequence is TGTGCCACCAGTGATTTCGGCGGGGGGAACACCGGGGAGCTGTTTTTT. Encoded protein: CATSDFGGGNTGELFF.

This clone was detected only a few times. V is TRBV5-6 and J is TRBJ1-2; 10 bases align to TRBD1. The V gene end was trimmed by 5 bases and the J gene end by 7 bases; junction bases not matched to a gene: 2. Germline V gene data show CDR1 as SGHDT and CDR2 as YYEEEE. The CDR3 is 12 amino acids. The DNA of the CDR3 is TGTGCCAGCAGACGACAGGGGGCTGGCTACACCTTC. Its protein is CASRRQGAGYTF.

The V call is TRBV28, the J call TRBJ2-7, with D unresolved. Per germline, CDR1 MDHEN and CDR2 SYDVKM. This CDR3 has 14 residues. V lost 8 bases and J lost 1, with 15 bases in between. The CDR3 here is CASALGSNSYEQYF. CDR3 in DNA: TGTGCCAGCGCCCTGGGCAGCAATTCCTACGAGCAGTACTTC. Based on the CDR3 plus reference TRBV28 and TRBJ2-7, the full variable domain is DVKVTQSSRYLVKRTGEKVFLECVQDMDHENMFWYRQDPGLGLRLIYFSYDVKMKEKGDIPEGYSVSREKKERFSLILESASTNQTSMYLCASALGSNSYEQYFGPGTRLTVT.

This chain connects TRBV30 to TRBJ1-4; TRBD1 matches at 8 bases. V lost 4 bases, J lost 8 bases, and 9 bases stayed unmatched. This CDR3 has 14 residues. Germline CDR1 is GTSNPN and CDR2 is SVGIG (reference sequence). The CDR3 reads CAWTTTGVNEKLFF. Here the CDR3 DNA reads TGTGCCTGGACTACGACAGGGGTTAACGAAAAACTGTTTTTT. Based on the CDR3 plus reference TRBV30 and TRBJ1-4, the full variable domain is SQTIHQWPATLVQPVGSPLSLECTVEGTSNPNLYWYRQAAGRGLQLLFYSVGIGQISSEVPQNLSASRPQDRQFILSSKKLLLSDSGFYLCAWTTTGVNEKLFFGSGTQLSVL.

This clone appeared a single time. V and J are TRBV19 and TRBJ2-2; a weak D match, TRBD2 (8 bases). The CDR3 sequence is 15 residues long. The V end lost 8 bases, the J end lost 2 bases, and 15 bases lay between the germline ends. Germline V gene data show CDR1 as LNHDA and CDR2 as SQIVND (reference sequence). CDR3 sequence reads: CASREGQLNTGELFF. CDR3 sequence (DNA): TGTGCCAGTCGGGAGGGACAGTTAAACACCGGGGAGCTGTTTTTT.

CDR3 DNA: TGTGCCAGCACACAACAGGGCAACACTGAAGCTTTCTTT. This codes for CASTQQGNTEAFF. V usage is TRBV18 and J usage is TRBJ1-1, with D perhaps matching TRBD1 (6 bases). Per the germline V gene, CDR1 is KGHSH and CDR2 is LQKENI. The V end was cut by 8 bases, the J end by 2 bases, with 12 bases between. The CDR3 spans 13 residues.

This rearrangement joins TRBV2 to TRBJ1-2, with D possibly being TRBD1 (5 bases). The CDR3 loop spans 13 amino acids. Per germline, CDR1 SNHLY and CDR2 FYNNEI. The V and J ends lost 4 bases and 4 bases respectively, with 10 bases between them. Here the CDR3 DNA reads TGTGCCAGCAGTGTGGAGGGGCGCTATGGCTACACCTTC. Its protein product is CASSVEGRYGYTF.

This clone occurred once. The V gene is TRBV7-8, the J gene TRBJ1-3; D remains unclear. Germline V gene lookup returns CDR1 SGHVS and CDR2 FQNEAQ. The CDR3 loop spans 15 amino acids. V shed 1 base and J shed 1 base, with 8 bases lying between them. The CDR3 loop is CASSLGPGSGNTIYF. As DNA, the CDR3 is TGTGCCAGCAGCTTAGGCCCAGGATCTGGAAACACCATATATTTT.

The V call is TRBV6-5, the J call TRBJ2-3; 13 bases line up with TRBD2. CDR3 length: 15 amino acids. Germline lookup yields CDR1 MNHEY and CDR2 SVGAGI. With 6 bases clipped from V and 4 bases from J, the junction kept 4 bases outside the gene matches. CDR3 sequence: CASRLGLAGADTQYF. The CDR3 DNA reads TGTGCCAGCAGATTAGGACTAGCGGGAGCAGATACGCAGTATTTT.

The chain couples TRBV24-1 to TRBJ1-6; no clear D. Between the trimmed V and J ends, which lost 2 bases and 7 bases, there was a span of 8 bases. From germline, CDR1 is KGHDR and CDR2 SFDVKD. The length of the CDR3 is 14 residues. CDR3 residues: CATSDSAGNSPLHF. DNA for the CDR3: TGTGCCACCAGTGATTCGGCGGGGAATTCACCCCTCCACTTT.

The rearrangement links TRBV5-1 to TRBJ2-2; 7 bases are a match to TRBD1. In germline, CDR1 is SGHRS, CDR2 YFSETQ. This CDR3 spans 15 amino acids. The ends lost 7 bases at V and 1 base at J; junction bases unmatched: 7. CDR3 residues: CASGTGTENTGELFF. The DNA of the CDR3 is TGCGCCAGCGGCACCGGGACAGAGAACACCGGGGAGCTGTTTTTT. Drawing the rest from reference TRBV5-1 and TRBJ2-2, the complete variable domain is KAGVTQTPRYLIKTRGQQVTLSCSPISGHRSVSWYQQTPGQGLQFLFEYFSETQRNKGNFPGRFSGRQFSNSRSEMNVSTLELGDSALYLCASGTGTENTGELFFGEGSRLTVL.

The chain recombines TRBV10-2 with TRBJ1-6; 8 bases are a match to TRBD1. CDR3 size: 15 residues. Germline V CDR1 and CDR2: WSHSY, SAAADI. With 2 bases clipped from V and 7 bases from J, the junction kept 4 bases outside the gene matches. Here the CDR3 reads CASSEPPGGNSPLHF. The CDR3 DNA sequence: TGCGCCAGCAGTGAGCCCCCAGGGGGCAATTCACCCCTCCACTTT.

The genes are TRBV7-3 and TRBJ2-2, with 9 bases identical to TRBD2. Unmatched junction bases numbered 2, after V lost 3 bases and J lost 0 bases. This CDR3 contains 16 residues. Looked up from germline, CDR1 is SGHTA and CDR2 is FQGTGA. In nucleotides, the CDR3 is TGTGCCAGCAGCTTGGCGGGAGGGACGAACACCGGGGAGCTGTTTTTT. This encodes CASSLAGGTNTGELFF.

The V gene is TRBV5-1, the J gene TRBJ1-2; 8 bases align to TRBD1. Germline V CDR1 and CDR2: SGHRS, YFSETQ. Trimming removed 4 bases from V and 3 bases from J; junction bases left unmatched: 17. CDR3 size: 18 residues. In DNA, the CDR3 is TGCGCCAGCAGCCTGCCCGACAGGGGTCGGTCTGTTGACTATGGCTACACCTTC. Residues: CASSLPDRGRSVDYGYTF.

The gene calls are TRBV14 and TRBJ2-7; a possible D gene is TRBD2 (6 bases). The CDR3 loop spans 15 amino acids. In germline, CDR1 is SGHDN, CDR2 FVKESK. Trimming pared 1 base from V and 2 bases from J, leaving 12 bases between. This CDR3 reads CASSQARGTPYEQYF. The CDR3 nucleotides are TGTGCCAGCAGCCAAGCGCGGGGTACCCCCTACGAGCAGTACTTC.

This rearrangement joins TRBV18 to TRBJ2-7; 7 nucleotides align to TRBD1. The CDR3 is 16 amino acids. Trimming took 2 bases from V and 1 from J; bases not matched to a gene: 8. Germline CDR1 KGHSH, CDR2 LQKENI. The CDR3 loop reads CASSPAGGVTSYEQYF. The CDR3 DNA follows: TGTGCCAGCTCACCAGCAGGGGGAGTAACATCCTACGAGCAGTACTTC.

The rearrangement joins TRBV29-1 to TRBJ1-6, with TRBD1 matching 7 bases. This CDR3 comprises 13 residues. Looked up from germline, CDR1 is SQVTM and CDR2 is ANQGSEA. With V trimmed by 4 bases and J by 8 bases, 5 bases remained unmatched. The DNA of the CDR3 is TGCAGCGTTGGACAGGGTCGGTATTCACCCCTCCACTTT. Translating it yields CSVGQGRYSPLHF.

This clone was recorded only once. The rearrangement links TRBV27 to TRBJ2-5, with TRBD1 as a possible D gene (7 bases). CDR3 length: 17 amino acids. V lost 3 bases to trimming and J lost 0 bases, with 17 bases between them. CDR1 is MNHEY and CDR2 is SMNVEV in the germline V gene (reference sequence). The CDR3 region has the DNA TGTGCCAGCAGTTTGTACAGGGGACTCGCTAACCAAGAGACCCAGTACTTC. As protein: CASSLYRGLANQETQYF.